This record concerns one T cell receptor beta chain sequence. No antigen is known for it. This entry belongs to a study of T cell responses to AZD1222 COVID-19 vaccine. This table comes from immunoSEQ multiplex PCR, and its TCRdb copy is limited to in-frame clones, with some not included. The profile shows 95,000 to 150,000 clones, roughly 87% of them singletons. Study-wide results and limits: It was only a handful of AZD1222 recipients who were seropositive at baseline.

This CDR3 is 16 amino acids long. Per germline, CDR1 SGDLS and CDR2 YYNGEE. With 1 base removed from V and 0 bases from J, the gap between germline ends came to 13 bases. The clonotype was recovered from an adult in good health. The V gene is TRBV9, the J gene TRBJ2-5, with unresolved D. This specimen was peripheral blood, taken on day 0 of AZD1222 vaccination. CDR3 loop: CASSVSARAYQETQYF. The DNA for the CDR3 is TGTGCCAGCAGCGTAAGCGCCCGGGCGTACCAAGAGACCCAGTACTTC. The full variable domain, completed using reference TRBV9 and TRBJ2-5, is DSGVTQTPKHLITATGQRVTLRCSPRSGDLSVYWYQQSLDQGLQFLIQYYNGEERAKGNILERFSAQQFPDLHSELNLSSLELGDSALYFCASSVSARAYQETQYFGPGTRLLVL.